Sequencing of this T cell receptor (beta chain) was carried out in a study of shared clonotypes between healthy human individuals. About the study: Per donor, CD8 memory used one plate, CD8 naive used two, CD4 memory used three and CD4 naive used three.

The material for each subset, its genomic DNA, was split evenly across several immunoSEQ plates. When replicate PCRs were run on sorted subsets, they used about 220 ng DNA, about 30,000 T cell genomes. Here immunoSEQ multiplex PCR was the method, and the copy in TCRdb shows in-frame clones only, minus some. The sample shows 850,000 to 1,100,000 clones, 60% to 85% of them seen only once. A note on this clone: Its antigen is not identified.

Notes on the study in general: Of the naive CD4 clonotypes, around 4.7% were shared across several donors.

Trimming removed 8 bases at V and 7 bases at J, with 15 bases between. The CDR3 consists of 13 residues. Germline loops: CDR1 MNHEY, CDR2 SVGAGI. This chain links TRBV6-5 with TRBJ2-1; the D is unclear. The sequence was collected from a man aged 18 to 30 in good health. Some clones in this sample may be carry-over from other donors' samples. The sequencing sample was made of memory CD4+ T cells from PBMCs. Subset indicated: CD45RA-negative fraction. The CDR3 protein is CASGKASANEQFF. The CDR3 bases are TGTGCCAGCGGGAAAGCGAGTGCGAATGAGCAGTTCTTC.